These 14 T cell receptor beta chains originate from one sample sequenced in a study of shared clonotypes between healthy human individuals. Here immunoSEQ multiplex PCR was the method, and the copy in TCRdb shows in-frame clones only, minus some. The table lists fewer than 2.5 million clones, over 85% of them singletons. The sample comprised naive CD4+ T cells from PBMCs. The subset is: CD45RA+ positively selected. Receptor source: a man between 18 and 29 years old in good health. Some clones in this sample may be carry-over from other donors' samples.

The genes are TRBV28 and TRBJ2-3, with a possible D match to TRBD1 (6 bases). V was pared by 6 bases and J by 5 bases, with 9 bases between. This CDR3 region has 12 residues. Germline CDR1 MDHEN, CDR2 SYDVKM. The CDR3: CASSTGQDTQYF. CDR3 bases: TGTGCCAGCAGCACAGGGCAAGATACGCAGTATTTT.

This chain uses TRBV6-6 with TRBJ1-1; no firm D call. Trimming left V 2 bases short and J 3 bases short, with 10 bases between. Germline CDR1 is MNHNY and CDR2 is SVGAGI (reference sequence). The CDR3 is 14 residues long. The CDR3 region is CASSYERLDTEAFF. For the CDR3, the DNA is TGTGCCAGCAGTTACGAACGACTCGACACTGAAGCTTTCTTT.

The chain uses TRBV27 and TRBJ2-7; D perhaps matches TRBD2 (6 bases). This CDR3 spans 16 amino acids. Germline V lookup: CDR1 MNHEY, CDR2 SMNVEV (reference sequence). V was pared by 5 bases and J by 2 bases, with 19 bases between. The CDR3 region has the DNA TGTGCCAGCAGTACCCAAGCGGGTCGCCTCACCTACGAGCAGTACTTC. This codes for CASSTQAGRLTYEQYF.

The V gene is TRBV21-1, the J gene TRBJ2-3; the DNA was not used to check the table's D call, TRBD2. TRBV21-1 is reported as a pseudogene. CDR3 length equals 16 residues. The CDR3 loop is CASSKQGDPGGDTQYF. CDR3 in DNA: TGTGCCAGCAGCAAACAAGGGGACCCTGGAGGGGATACGCAGTATTTT.

This chain uses TRBV5-4 with TRBJ2-3; 9 bases match TRBD2. The germline V gene encodes CDR1 SGHNT and CDR2 YYREEE (reference sequence). V gave up 4 bases and J gave up 0 bases; unmatched junction bases: 3. The CDR3 is made up of 15 amino acids. The CDR3 DNA is TGTGCCAGCAGCAATAGCGGGGGAAGCACAGATACGCAGTATTTT. Encoded protein: CASSNSGGSTDTQYF.

The chain has TRBV21-1 and TRBJ1-1. TRBV21-1 is described as a pseudogene. The CDR3 has 14 amino acids. CDR3 protein: CASKEGAKTTEAFF. Here the CDR3 DNA reads TGTGCCAGCAAAGAGGGAGCAAAAACCACTGAAGCTTTCTTT.

V usage is TRBV7-6 and J usage is TRBJ1-4; D is uncertain. With 2 bases removed from V and 8 bases from J, the gap between germline ends came to 9 bases. Germline V gene data show CDR1 as SGHVS and CDR2 as FNYEAQ. CDR3 size: 13 residues. The CDR3 nucleotides are TGTGCCAGCAGCTTAAATCTGGTCGAAAAACTGTTTTTT. As protein: CASSLNLVEKLFF.

Points on this clone: The same CDR3 can be traced to other DNA sequences in this sample. The chain combines TRBV7-9 with TRBJ2-2; the match to TRBD2 covers 7 bases. Unmatched junction bases numbered 11, after V lost 5 bases and J lost 5 bases. From germline, CDR1 is SEHNR and CDR2 FQNEAQ (reference sequence). This CDR3 contains 16 residues. The CDR3 sequence is CASSPPSGRVTGELFF. The CDR3 DNA reads TGTGCCAGCAGCCCCCCCAGTGGGAGGGTAACCGGGGAGCTGTTTTTT.

The chain is built from TRBV4-1 and TRBJ2-1; 9 bases are shared with TRBD2. V trimming: 0 bases; J trimming: 4 bases; junction bases outside the gene matches: 4. The CDR3 is 16 amino acids. The germline CDR1 and CDR2 sequences are MGHRA and YSYEKL. The CDR3 nucleotides are TGCGCCAGCAGCCAAGATAGCGGGAGACAGTACAATGAGCAGTTCTTC. The encoded protein is CASSQDSGRQYNEQFF.

The chain carries TRBV27 and TRBJ2-7, with 7 bases that match TRBD2. J was trimmed by 6 bases and V by 8 bases; bases with no gene match: 13. The CDR3 is made up of 14 amino acids. Germline loops: CDR1 MNHEY, CDR2 SMNVEV (reference sequence). The CDR3 DNA reads as TGTGCCAGCGCATACTTCCTAGGGGAGGGCGAGCAGTACTTC. Protein product: CASAYFLGEGEQYF.

V gene TRBV2 combines with J gene TRBJ1-5; D is uncertain. CDR1 is SNHLY and CDR2 is FYNNEI in the germline V gene. CDR3 length: 13 residues. V lost 6 bases and J lost 1, with 7 bases in between. CDR3 sequence: CASRADSNQPQHF. DNA of the CDR3: TGTGCCAGCAGGGCGGACAGCAATCAGCCCCAGCATTTT. Supplemented by reference TRBV2 and TRBJ1-5, the full variable domain reads EPEVTQTPSHQVTQMGQEVILRCVPISNHLYFYWYRQILGQKVEFLVSFYNNEISEKSEIFDDQFSVERPDGSNFTLKIRSTKLEDSAMYFCASRADSNQPQHFGDGTRLSIL.

The chain has TRBV7-9 and TRBJ2-5; D is uncertain. Per the germline V gene, CDR1 is SEHNR and CDR2 is FQNEAQ (reference sequence). V lost 7 bases to trimming and J lost 0 bases, with 12 bases between them. The CDR3 spans 14 residues. CDR3 coding DNA: TGTGCCAGCATCGTGTCTGTGTACCAAGAGACCCAGTACTTC. It is translated as CASIVSVYQETQYF.

The chain is built from TRBV28 and TRBJ2-1, with D possibly called TRBD1 or TRBD2 (7 bases each). The germline V gene encodes CDR1 MDHEN and CDR2 SYDVKM. The CDR3 consists of 15 residues. Trimming stripped 1 base from V and 4 bases from J, with 11 bases between. The CDR3 DNA is TGTGCCAGCAGTTTATTGCAGGGGGGGTACAATGAGCAGTTCTTC. Amino acid sequence: CASSLLQGGYNEQFF.

For this clone: This sample includes further DNA sequences coding for the same CDR3. This sequence joins TRBV5-4 and TRBJ1-1; D is uncertain. This CDR3 region has 14 residues. The ends were cut back, 4 bases at V and 1 base at J, with 11 bases in the middle. Germline lookup yields CDR1 SGHNT and CDR2 YYREEE (reference sequence). This CDR3 is CASSTRVGNTEAFF. CDR3 DNA sequence: TGTGCCAGCAGCACGAGGGTCGGGAACACTGAAGCTTTCTTT.